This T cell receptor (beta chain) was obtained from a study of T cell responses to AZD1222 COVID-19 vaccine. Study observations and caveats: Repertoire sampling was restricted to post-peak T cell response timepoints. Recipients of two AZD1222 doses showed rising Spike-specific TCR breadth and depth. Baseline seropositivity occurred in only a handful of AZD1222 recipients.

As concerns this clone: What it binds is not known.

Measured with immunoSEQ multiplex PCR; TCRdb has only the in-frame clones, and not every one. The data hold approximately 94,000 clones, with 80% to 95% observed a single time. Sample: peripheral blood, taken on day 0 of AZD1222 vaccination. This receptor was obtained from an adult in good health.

CDR3 DNA: TGCGCCAGCAGCCCTATGAGCTCCTACAATGAGCAGTTCTTC. Protein sequence: CASSPMSSYNEQFF. The rearrangement uses TRBV5-1 and TRBJ2-1, with D unresolved. The V and J ends lost 4 bases and 0 bases respectively, with 8 bases between them. The CDR3 totals 14 residues. Germline loops: CDR1 SGHRS, CDR2 YFSETQ.